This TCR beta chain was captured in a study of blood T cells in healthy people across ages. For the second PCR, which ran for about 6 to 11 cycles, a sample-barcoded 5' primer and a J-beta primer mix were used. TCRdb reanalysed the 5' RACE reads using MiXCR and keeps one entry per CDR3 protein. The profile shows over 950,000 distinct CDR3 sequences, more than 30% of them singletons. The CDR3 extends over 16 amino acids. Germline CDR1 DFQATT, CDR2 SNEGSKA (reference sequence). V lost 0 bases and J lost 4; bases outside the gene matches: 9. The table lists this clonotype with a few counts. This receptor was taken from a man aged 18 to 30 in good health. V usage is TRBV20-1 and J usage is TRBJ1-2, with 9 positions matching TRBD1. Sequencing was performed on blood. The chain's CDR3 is CSARDVETGGFYGYTF. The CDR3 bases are TGCAGTGCTAGAGATGTAGAGACAGGGGGTTTCTATGGCTACACCTTC.